This T cell receptor beta chain was sequenced for a study of T cell repertoires in cytomegalovirus infection. For the study at large: The authors relied on CMV epitopes, both recently identified HLA-C-restricted and well-studied HLA-B-restricted. The public TCR beta signatures pointed to both CMV infection and matching HLA type.

The V gene end was trimmed by 6 bases and the J gene end by 5 bases; junction bases not matched to a gene: 7. Germline CDR1 is MNHEY and CDR2 is SMNVEV (reference sequence). This CDR3 is built from 14 residues. In this sample, this clonotype turned up many times. Its antigen is currently unknown. Each CDR3 protein is one row after TCRdb ran MiXCR on the reads. The table lists hundreds of thousands of distinct CDR3 sequences, roughly a third of them singletons. This TCR was recovered from a human donor in good health (CMV status not recorded). Some clones in this sample may be carry-over from other donors' samples. This sample comprised cultured PBMCs, obtained from culture after CMV antigen stimulation. This chain uses TRBV27 with TRBJ1-1; 9 nucleotides line up with TRBD1. CDR3 bases: TGTGCCAGCAGGGACAGGGGTATGGGTACTGAAGCTTTCTTT. Translated: CASRDRGMGTEAFF.